The present T cell receptor beta chain was sequenced within a study of cytomegalovirus exposure and HLA in healthy donors. Study outcomes and limitations: Researchers reported from a later analysis that most CMV-associated TCR beta chains appeared HLA-restricted.

Amplification used 60 Vbeta primers and 13 Jbeta primers. TCRdb's table, derived via immunoSEQ multiplex PCR, lists solely in-frame clones and lacks some. Here the sample spans roughly 140,000 clones, more than 75% being singletons. Each donor was nominally healthy when sampled (though unrecorded immune exposures were likely). Turning to this clone: The antigen remains unidentified.

This CDR3 spans 15 amino acids. Trimming left V 0 bases short and J 6 bases short, with 12 bases between. CDR1 SNHLY and CDR2 FYNNEI come from the germline V gene. The receptor comes from a human donor in good health. The specimen was PBMCs. The chain combines TRBV2 with TRBJ2-1, with D hard to call. The CDR3 coding sequence is TGTGCCAGCAGTGAAGCGGTGCGGCCCTTCAATGAGCAGTTCTTC. Protein: CASSEAVRPFNEQFF.